This T cell receptor (beta chain) stems from a study of OX40 agonist ivuxolimab in advanced cancers. Sequenced by immunoSEQ multiplex PCR; TCRdb stores in-frame clones only, minus some. The sample shows 52,000 or so clones, roughly 85% of them seen only once. The V gene lost 7 bases and the J gene lost 8 bases, with 20 bases spanning the gap. Germline CDR1 reads SQVTM; CDR2 reads ANQGSEA. The CDR3 runs 14 residues. V and J are TRBV29-1 and TRBJ2-2, with D possibly matching TRBD2 (5 bases). This clonotype originated in an adult with an advanced solid tumor such as melanoma, head and neck, liver or kidney cancer. This sample comprised CD4+ or CD8+ T cells sorted from blood, obtained in a trial of the OX40 agonist ivuxolimab. This CDR3 reads CSAATGLTAGELFF. CDR3 DNA sequence: TGCAGCGCCGCCACCGGACTTACTGCTGGGGAGCTGTTTTTT.